This TCR beta chain is drawn from a study of T-cell reconstitution after alpha-beta-depleted transplantation in children. The TCRbeta library incorporated unique molecular identifiers. A single record per CDR3 protein comes from TCRdb applying MiXCR to the PCR reads. This table has hundreds of thousands of distinct CDR3 sequences, 13% appearing once. This CDR3 contains 16 residues. V lost 5 bases to trimming and J lost 4 bases, with 20 bases between them. Looked up from germline, CDR1 is LNHDA and CDR2 is SQIVND (reference sequence). This clonotype appeared many times. Its antigen is not identified. Study-wide findings and caveats: Elevated TCRbeta diversity at day 60 was traced, in some patients, to surviving recipient T cells and thymic progenitors. Expanded clones from the graft, numbering several hundred, reportedly supplied alpha-beta T cells about two months after transplant.

The chain is built from TRBV19 and TRBJ2-5, with D perhaps matching TRBD2 (6 bases). This TCR was recovered from a male patient aged 10-17 years who had a stem cell transplant for acute myeloid leukemia, so the T cells may come from the graft donor. Sequencing was performed on PBMCs, mostly from graft donor cells, taken 360 days after TCRalphabeta/CD19-depleted stem cell transplant. The CDR3 spells CASSPGTLLGGETQYF. The CDR3 coding sequence is TGTGCCAGTAGTCCCGGGACTCTTCTCGGAGGAGAGACCCAGTACTTC.